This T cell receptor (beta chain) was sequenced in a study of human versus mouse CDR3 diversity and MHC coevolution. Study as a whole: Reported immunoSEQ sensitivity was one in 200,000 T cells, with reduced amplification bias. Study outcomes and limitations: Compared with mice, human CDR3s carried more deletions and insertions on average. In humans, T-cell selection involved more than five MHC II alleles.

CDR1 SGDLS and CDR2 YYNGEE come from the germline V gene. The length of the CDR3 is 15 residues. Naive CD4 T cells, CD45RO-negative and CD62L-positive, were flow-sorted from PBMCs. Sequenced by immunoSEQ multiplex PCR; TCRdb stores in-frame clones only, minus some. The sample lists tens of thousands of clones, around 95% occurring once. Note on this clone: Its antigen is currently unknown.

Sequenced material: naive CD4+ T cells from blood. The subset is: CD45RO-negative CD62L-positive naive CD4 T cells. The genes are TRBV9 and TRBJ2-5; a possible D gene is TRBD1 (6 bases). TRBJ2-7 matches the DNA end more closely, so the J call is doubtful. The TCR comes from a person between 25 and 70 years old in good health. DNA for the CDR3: TGTGCCAGCAGCGTAGCGCCAGGGGATAACTACGAGCAGTACTTC. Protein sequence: CASSVAPGDNYEQYF.